Listed below are T cell receptor beta chains from one sample, sequenced in a study of cytomegalovirus exposure and HLA in healthy donors. TCRdb's table, derived via immunoSEQ multiplex PCR, lists solely in-frame clones and lacks some. The sample's table shows about 34,000 clones. Sequencing was performed on PBMCs. The receptors were sampled from a human donor in good health. The CDR3 runs from the conserved cysteine through the conserved F or W. D genes are given only for firm matches.

CDR3 protein: CATRDSGTQGEQYF; CDR3 DNA: TGTGCTACCAGGGATTCCGGGACACAAGGAGAGCAGTACTTC; V gene: TRBV14; J gene: TRBJ2-7; D gene: -
CDR3 protein: CASSPGTGYNSPLHF; CDR3 DNA: TGTGCCAGCAGTCCCGGGACAGGGTATAATTCACCCCTCCACTTT; V gene: TRBV27; J gene: TRBJ1-6; D gene: TRBD1
CDR3 protein: CASSSAVDTGELFF; CDR3 DNA: TGTGCCAGCAGTTCCGCAGTGGACACCGGGGAGCTGTTTTTT; V gene: TRBV7-9; J gene: TRBJ2-2; D gene: -
CDR3 protein: CASRSGTGVYNEQFF; CDR3 DNA: TGTGCCAGCAGATCCGGGACAGGGGTCTACAATGAGCAGTTCTTC; V gene: TRBV27; J gene: TRBJ2-1; D gene: TRBD1
CDR3 protein: CASSSTGQGNSPLHF; CDR3 DNA: TGTGCCAGCAGTTCGACCGGACAGGGAAACTCACCCCTCCACTTT; V gene: TRBV25-1; J gene: TRBJ1-6; D gene: TRBD1
CDR3 protein: CASSPEGLSNTEAFF; CDR3 DNA: TGTGCCAGCTCACCAGAGGGTTTGTCGAACACTGAAGCTTTCTTT; V gene: TRBV18; J gene: TRBJ1-1; D gene: -
CDR3 protein: CSVEDLPIKGGGYTF; CDR3 DNA: TGCAGCGTTGAAGATCTTCCGATTAAGGGAGGGGGCTACACCTTC; V gene: TRBV29-1; J gene: TRBJ1-2; D gene: -
CDR3 protein: CASSLMPRDSLYGYTF; CDR3 DNA: TGTGCCAGCAGCTTAATGCCCCGGGACAGCCTGTATGGCTACACCTTC; V gene: TRBV7-3; J gene: TRBJ1-2; D gene: TRBD1
CDR3 protein: CASSLSIAGGYEQYF; CDR3 DNA: TGTGCCAGCAGTTTATCAATAGCGGGAGGTTACGAGCAGTACTTC; V gene: TRBV27; J gene: TRBJ2-7; D gene: TRBD2
CDR3 protein: CASSPGHVVGYTF; CDR3 DNA: TGTGCCAGTAGTCCTGGACACGTAGTGGGCTACACCTTC; V gene: TRBV19; J gene: TRBJ1-2; D gene: -
CDR3 protein: CASSFTGNYGYTF; CDR3 DNA: TGCGCCAGCAGCTTTACAGGGAACTATGGCTACACCTTC; V gene: TRBV5-1; J gene: TRBJ1-2; D gene: -
CDR3 protein: CASTPAGTANTGELFF; CDR3 DNA: TGTGCCAGCACCCCGGCCGGGACAGCGAACACCGGGGAGCTGTTTTTT; V gene: TRBV5-4; J gene: TRBJ2-2; D gene: TRBD1
CDR3 protein: CASSLAGVDYEQYF; CDR3 DNA: TGCGCCAGCAGCTTGGCCGGGGTAGATTACGAGCAGTACTTC; V gene: TRBV5-1; J gene: TRBJ2-7; D gene: -
CDR3 protein: CASTSSYNSPLHF; CDR3 DNA: TGTGCCAGCACTAGCTCCTATAATTCACCCCTCCACTTT; V gene: TRBV27; J gene: TRBJ1-6; D gene: -
CDR3 protein: CASSVAGTVNEKLFF; CDR3 DNA: TGTGCCAGCAGCGTAGCAGGGACAGTTAATGAAAAACTGTTTTTT; V gene: TRBV9; J gene: TRBJ1-4; D gene: TRBD1
CDR3 protein: CAGSPGQGELGGYTF; CDR3 DNA: TGTGCCGGGAGCCCGGGACAGGGGGAACTTGGTGGCTACACCTTC; V gene: TRBV30; J gene: TRBJ1-2; D gene: TRBD1
CDR3 protein: CAWSGTVSSDNEQFF; CDR3 DNA: TGTGCCTGGAGTGGGACAGTGTCCTCCGACAATGAGCAGTTCTTC; V gene: TRBV30; J gene: TRBJ2-1; D gene: -
CDR3 protein: CASSFSSGGQAEAFF; CDR3 DNA: TGCGCCAGCAGCTTCTCTTCGGGGGGGCAGGCTGAAGCTTTCTTT; V gene: TRBV5-1; J gene: TRBJ1-1; D gene: -
CDR3 protein: CASSEGLGSSLNYGYTF; CDR3 DNA: TGTGCCAGCAGTGAAGGGTTGGGCAGCTCGTTGAACTATGGCTACACCTTC; V gene: TRBV2; J gene: TRBJ1-2; D gene: -
CDR3 protein: CASSSRLDTGKANTF; CDR3 DNA: TGTGCCAGCAGTTCTCGCCTTGACACCGGGAAGGCCAACACCTTC; V gene: TRBV28; J gene: TRBJ1-2; D gene: -
CDR3 protein: CASRRDEQYF; CDR3 DNA: TGTGCCAGCAGGAGGGACGAGCAGTACTTC; V gene: TRBV2; J gene: TRBJ2-7; D gene: -
CDR3 protein: CAYKRGAGDEQFF; CDR3 DNA: TGTGCCTATAAGCGGGGGGCCGGGGATGAGCAGTTCTTC; V gene: TRBV30; J gene: TRBJ2-1; D gene: TRBD2
CDR3 protein: CASSLTELATEAFF; CDR3 DNA: TGTGCCAGCAGCTTAACAGAATTGGCCACTGAAGCTTTCTTT; V gene: TRBV7-9; J gene: TRBJ1-1; D gene: -
CDR3 protein: CAWLDRGRGTNSPLHF; CDR3 DNA: TGTGCCTGGCTTGACAGGGGCCGAGGGACGAATTCACCCCTCCACTTT; V gene: TRBV30; J gene: TRBJ1-6; D gene: TRBD1
CDR3 protein: CASSGEGHEQFF; CDR3 DNA: TGTGCCAGCAGTGGCGAGGGCCATGAGCAGTTCTTC; V gene: TRBV2; J gene: TRBJ2-1; D gene: -
CDR3 protein: CASSNRQNGQPQHF; CDR3 DNA: TGTGCCAGTAGTAACCGACAGAATGGCCAGCCCCAGCATTTT; V gene: TRBV19; J gene: TRBJ1-5; D gene: -